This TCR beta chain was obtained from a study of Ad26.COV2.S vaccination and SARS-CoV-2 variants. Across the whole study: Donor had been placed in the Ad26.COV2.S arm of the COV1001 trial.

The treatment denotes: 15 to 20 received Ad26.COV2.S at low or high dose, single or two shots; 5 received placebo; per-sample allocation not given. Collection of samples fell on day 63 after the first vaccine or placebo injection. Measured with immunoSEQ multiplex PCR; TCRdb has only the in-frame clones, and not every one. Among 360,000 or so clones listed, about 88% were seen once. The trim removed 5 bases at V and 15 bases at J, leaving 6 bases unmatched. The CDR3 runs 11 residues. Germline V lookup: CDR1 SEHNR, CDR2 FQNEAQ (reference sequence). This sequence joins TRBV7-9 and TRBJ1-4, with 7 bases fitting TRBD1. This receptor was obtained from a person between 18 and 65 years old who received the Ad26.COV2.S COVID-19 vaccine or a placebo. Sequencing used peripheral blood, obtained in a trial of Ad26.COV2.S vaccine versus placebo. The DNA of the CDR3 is TGTGCCAGCAGCCTTGACAGGGCAATGTTTTTT. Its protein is CASSLDRAMFF.